This is a list of T cell receptor beta chains from one sample in a study of blood T cell repertoires in COVID-19. Sequenced by immunoSEQ multiplex PCR; TCRdb stores in-frame clones only, minus some. The sample carries a few hundred thousand clones, around 87% recorded once. Sequenced material: PBMCs or T cells enriched from blood (not recorded which). The source of these receptors is a woman aged 45-60 years who had recovered from COVID-19. Each CDR3 is given without its conserved first and last residue. The order of the fields is J gene, V gene, clone size, CDR3 protein. Clone size is not always given. Where it is, it says once, few, many or a class for expanded clones.

J: TRBJ2-1; V: TRBV4-1; size: .; CDR3: ASRTSGRNEQF
J: TRBJ2-4; V: TRBV5-4; size: .; CDR3: ASSSLRGGPNIQY
J: TRBJ1-1; V: TRBV4-3; size: .; CDR3: ASSQELGGTGGTEAF
J: TRBJ1-1; V: TRBV2; size: .; CDR3: ASTGNTEAF
J: TRBJ2-1; V: TRBV7-3; size: once; CDR3: ASSPFSGRGFHEQF
J: TRBJ2-7; V: TRBV7-2; size: .; CDR3: ASSLISAGTLRGEQY
J: TRBJ2-7; V: TRBV5-1; size: .; CDR3: ASSPTSGFSYEQY
J: TRBJ2-3; V: TRBV7-9; size: .; CDR3: ASSLALDSAFNADTQY
J: TRBJ1-1; V: TRBV29-1; size: .; CDR3: SVEMRQGNTEAF
J: TRBJ2-3; V: TRBV3-1/TRBV3-2; size: .; CDR3: ASSETSGRRIGADTQY
J: TRBJ2-5; V: TRBV5-4; size: .; CDR3: ASSQRTGVQETQY
J: TRBJ2-3; V: TRBV7-7; size: few; CDR3: ASSTGGTDTQY
J: TRBJ1-6; V: TRBV7-2; size: once; CDR3: ASSLQGSYNSPLH
J: TRBJ2-7; V: TRBV3-1/TRBV3-2; size: .; CDR3: ASSLSGALYEQY
J: TRBJ2-5; V: TRBV6-5; size: .; CDR3: ASKGRGETQY
J: TRBJ1-2; V: TRBV6-5; size: few; CDR3: ASRTTERDGYT
J: TRBJ2-3; V: TRBV9; size: once; CDR3: ASSVDPQIFPLKRHTDTQY
J: TRBJ2-3; V: TRBV27; size: .; CDR3: ASFSGRVVLDTQY
J: TRBJ2-3; V: TRBV12-5; size: once; CDR3: ASGSTGTSGRAGDTQY
J: TRBJ2-2; V: TRBV5-1; size: .; CDR3: ASSSTIRGRTGELF
J: TRBJ2-1; V: TRBV28; size: .; CDR3: ASSSPGGPHNEQF
J: TRBJ2-5; V: TRBV5-1; size: .; CDR3: ASSWTGSGVQETQY
J: TRBJ2-7; V: TRBV5-1; size: .; CDR3: ASSHGTDAYEQY
J: TRBJ2-3; V: TRBV10-3; size: .; CDR3: ATGPGTSSTDTQY
J: TRBJ2-7; V: TRBV28; size: .; CDR3: ASSFVSVRDEQY
J: TRBJ2-5; V: TRBV28; size: once; CDR3: ASSYSGRADRTQY
J: TRBJ1-6; V: TRBV5-1; size: .; CDR3: ASNPAGENNSPLH
J: TRBJ2-7; V: TRBV27; size: few; CDR3: ASSLDSGTSVYEQY
J: TRBJ1-2; V: TRBV28; size: many; CDR3: ASSKSLGGVGYT